The 22 T cell receptor beta chains presented below share a single source sample, sequenced in a study of spatial heterogeneity in lung cancer. Each CDR3 protein gets one entry after TCRdb re-called the 5' RACE reads with MiXCR. The sample includes tens of thousands of distinct CDR3 sequences, 7.5% to 10% of them seen just once. The time point is: blood at routine non-recurrence follow-up after resection. Source: PBMCs, taken at follow-up. The receptor set was obtained from a female donor with early-stage non-small cell lung cancer.

In its sample, this clonotype was seen a few times. V is TRBV6-1 and J is TRBJ2-2; 7 nucleotides line up with TRBD1. V shed 8 bases, J shed 1 base, and the junction held 7 bases outside the gene matches. CDR1 and CDR2 (germline): MNHNS, SASEGT. The CDR3 contains 15 residues. The CDR3 DNA reads as TGTGCCAGCGAGGACAGGTTTGGGAACACCGGGGAGCTGTTTTTT. Translating it yields CASEDRFGNTGELFF.

The sample holds many counts of this clonotype. This chain uses TRBV5-4 with TRBJ2-2, with TRBD2 matching over 11 bases. The germline CDR1 and CDR2 sequences are SGHNT and YYREEE (reference sequence). Trimming cost V 2 bases and J 6 bases; bases outside gene matches: 3. This CDR3 spans 15 amino acids. Written as DNA, the CDR3 is TGTGCCAGCAGCTTACTAGCGGGAGTGGCCGGGGAGCTGTTTTTT. Translating it yields CASSLLAGVAGELFF.

This clonotype was counted many times. The gene calls are TRBV4-1 and TRBJ2-4; the D gene is possibly TRBD1 (6 bases). V was trimmed by 4 bases and J by 2 bases, leaving 12 bases between them. The germline V gene has CDR1 MGHRA and CDR2 YSYEKL. This CDR3 is built from 15 residues. The CDR3 region is CASSLSGTTKNIQYF. In DNA form, the CDR3 reads TGCGCCAGCAGCCTATCCGGGACAACCAAAAACATTCAGTACTTC.

The rearrangement links TRBV5-1 to TRBJ2-2; no clear D. Germline CDR1 SGHRS, CDR2 YFSETQ. The germline V and J ends were trimmed by 4 bases and 0 bases, with 10 bases remaining between them. The CDR3 extends over 15 amino acids. CDR3 coding DNA: TGCGCCAGCAGCACCGGACCGGCGAACACCGGGGAGCTGTTTTTT. It yields the protein CASSTGPANTGELFF.

This clonotype was seen repeatedly, ten times or more. This chain uses TRBV14 with TRBJ2-2; TRBD1 matches 7 bases. V lost 3 bases and J lost 4; bases outside the gene matches: 2. The CDR3 loop spans 14 amino acids. The germline V gene has CDR1 SGHDN and CDR2 FVKESK. This CDR3 reads CASSQNRGTGELFF. CDR3 nucleotide sequence: TGTGCCAGCAGCCAGAACAGGGGCACCGGGGAGCTGTTTTTT.

This chain links TRBV27 with TRBJ1-1; possible D gene TRBD1, 5 bases. Trimming cost V 3 bases and J 6 bases, with 14 bases left between them. This CDR3 spans 14 amino acids. CDR1 MNHEY and CDR2 SMNVEV come from the germline V gene (reference sequence). The CDR3 region has the DNA TGTGCCAGCAGTTTCCGTTTCGGGGGGTCTGAAGCTTTCTTT. Protein sequence: CASSFRFGGSEAFF.

In this sample, this clonotype turned up a few times. V is TRBV5-4 and J is TRBJ2-5; D ambiguous. This CDR3 spans 11 amino acids. Trimming stripped 3 bases from V and 4 bases from J, with 4 bases between. CDR1 SGHNT and CDR2 YYREEE come from the germline V gene (reference sequence). The CDR3 loop reads CASSSLETQYF. As DNA, the CDR3 is TGTGCCAGCAGCTCTCTAGAGACCCAGTACTTC.

This clonotype was seen at least ten times. The chain employs TRBV27 and TRBJ2-7; 7 bases line up with TRBD1. The CDR3 consists of 15 residues. V gave up 5 bases and J gave up 4 bases; unmatched junction bases: 11. CDR1 is MNHEY, CDR2 SMNVEV, per germline (reference sequence). The CDR3 coding sequence is TGTGCCAGCAGTCGACTCGGACAGGTTGGTTACGAGCAGTACTTC. Amino acids: CASSRLGQVGYEQYF.

This clonotype was detected ten times or more. J is TRBJ2-7 and V is TRBV28; D remains ambiguous. The CDR3 sequence is 13 residues long. CDR1 MDHEN and CDR2 SYDVKM come from the germline V gene. Trimming took off 5 bases at V and 3 bases at J, with 11 bases between the two ends. This CDR3 is CASSGDLNYEQYF. Here the CDR3 DNA reads TGTGCCAGCAGTGGTGACCTTAACTACGAGCAGTACTTC. The full variable domain, completed using reference TRBV28 and TRBJ2-7, is DVKVTQSSRYLVKRTGEKVFLECVQDMDHENMFWYRQDPGLGLRLIYFSYDVKMKEKGDIPEGYSVSREKKERFSLILESASTNQTSMYLCASSGDLNYEQYFGPGTRLTVT.

The chain uses TRBV20-1 and TRBJ2-7, with D possibly being TRBD2 (6 bases). Trimming took 6 bases from V and 3 from J, leaving 15 bases between them. CDR3 size: 13 residues. Germline V gene lookup returns CDR1 DFQATT and CDR2 SNEGSKA (reference sequence). CDR3 sequence reads: CSALLAGDYEQYF. The DNA of the CDR3 is TGCAGTGCCTTACTAGCAGGAGACTACGAGCAGTACTTC.

In its sample, this clonotype was seen many times. The genes are TRBV12-3 or TRBV12-4 and TRBJ1-4; 10 bases align to TRBD1. The CDR3 covers 14 residues. V dropped 6 bases and J dropped 5; count of bases not matched to a gene: 3. This CDR3 is CASRWTGGNEKLFF. CDR3 sequence (DNA): TGTGCCAGCAGGTGGACAGGGGGAAATGAAAAACTGTTTTTT.

There are many counts of this clonotype. The chain links TRBV29-1 to TRBJ2-1; weak D call: TRBD1 (7 bases). Germline V gene data show CDR1 as SQVTM and CDR2 as ANQGSEA. The V gene lost 0 bases and the J gene lost 8 bases, with 17 bases spanning the gap. The CDR3 has 15 amino acids. The CDR3 reads CSVEEEDAGQHEQFF. The CDR3 DNA follows: TGCAGCGTTGAAGAAGAGGACGCGGGACAGCATGAGCAGTTCTTC.

This clonotype was counted many times. The chain has TRBV6-2 or TRBV6-3 and TRBJ2-7; 8 nucleotides line up with TRBD1. V lost 7 bases, J lost 7 bases, and 15 bases stayed unmatched. This CDR3 spans 15 amino acids. Looked up from germline, CDR1 is MNHEY and CDR2 is SVGEGT. CDR3 region: CASTSPGQANREQYF. CDR3 in DNA: TGTGCCAGCACCTCTCCGGGACAGGCTAACCGGGAGCAGTACTTC.

This clonotype was seen repeatedly, ten times or more. The V call is TRBV19, the J call TRBJ1-1; 10 bases are a match to TRBD1. The germline CDR1 and CDR2 sequences are LNHDA and SQIVND (reference sequence). V lost 4 bases, J lost 5 bases, and 1 base stayed unmatched. The CDR3 totals 13 residues. CDR3 coding DNA: TGTGCCAGTAGTAGGGGACAGGGGACTGAAGCTTTCTTT. Translating gives CASSRGQGTEAFF.

This clonotype appeared many times. This chain links TRBV14 with TRBJ2-1; D gene ambiguous. This CDR3 has 16 amino acids. Trimming removed 0 bases at V and 0 bases at J, with 9 bases between. Per germline, CDR1 SGHDN and CDR2 FVKESK. This chain's CDR3 is CASSQDRTSSYNEQFF. CDR3 nucleotide sequence: TGTGCCAGCAGCCAAGATCGAACGAGCTCCTACAATGAGCAGTTCTTC.

In its sample, this clonotype was seen many times. The rearrangement links TRBV4-1 to TRBJ2-1; weak D call: TRBD1 (7 bases). The V and J ends lost 2 bases and 8 bases respectively, with 16 bases between them. The CDR3 totals 15 residues. CDR1 and CDR2 from the germline V gene are MGHRA and YSYEKL. CDR3 sequence: CASSQSQGEADEQFF. DNA of the CDR3: TGCGCCAGCAGCCAATCCCAGGGGGAGGCGGATGAGCAGTTCTTC.

This clonotype showed up many times. V is TRBV20-1 and J is TRBJ1-5, with D perhaps TRBD1 (5 bases). Per germline, CDR1 DFQATT and CDR2 SNEGSKA (reference sequence). Trimming took off 7 bases at V and 5 bases at J, with 15 bases between the two ends. This CDR3 comprises 13 residues. DNA for the CDR3: TGCAGTGTAACCACAGGTGAGGATCAGCCCCAGCATTTT. Translating gives CSVTTGEDQPQHF.

Many counts were recorded for this clonotype. DNA for the CDR3: TGTGCCAGCAGCCCGGGAGGTGGAACAGATACGCAGTATTTT. Protein: CASSPGGGTDTQYF. The rearrangement joins TRBV7-9 to TRBJ2-3; 7 bases align to TRBD2. Germline-derived CDR1 and CDR2 are SEHNR and FQNEAQ (reference sequence). The V and J ends lost 5 bases and 3 bases, in that order; junction bases with no gene match: 5. CDR3 length: 14 residues. The variable domain in full, completed from reference TRBV7-9 and TRBJ2-3, reads DTGVSQNPRHKITKRGQNVTFRCDPISEHNRLYWYRQTLGQGPEFLTYFQNEAQLEKSRLLSDRFSAERPKGSFSTLEIQRTEQGDSAMYLCASSPGGGTDTQYFGPGTRLTVL.

This clonotype was counted many times. V gene TRBV18 combines with J gene TRBJ2-7; D is unresolved. The germline V gene encodes CDR1 KGHSH and CDR2 LQKENI. The CDR3 is 13 amino acids. V was trimmed by 0 bases and J by 3 bases, leaving 6 bases between them. The DNA for the CDR3 is TGTGCCAGCTCACCACCCTCGGGCTACGAGCAGTACTTC. Its protein is CASSPPSGYEQYF.

Many counts were recorded for this clonotype. The chain recombines TRBV4-1 with TRBJ2-1; D is uncertain. Trimming took 4 bases from V and 5 from J, leaving 9 bases between them. CDR1 and CDR2 (germline): MGHRA, YSYEKL. This CDR3 has 13 residues. The CDR3 coding sequence is TGCGCCAGCAGCCCGGCGGACCACAATGAGCAGTTCTTC. Encoded protein: CASSPADHNEQFF.

In its sample, this clonotype was seen many times. This chain uses TRBV5-1 with TRBJ1-1; D gene uncertain. V lost 0 bases and J lost 3, with 6 bases in between. Per the germline V gene, CDR1 is SGHRS and CDR2 is YFSETQ. This CDR3 is 13 amino acids long. The CDR3 spells CASSLGVDTEAFF. The CDR3, as DNA: TGCGCCAGCAGCTTGGGGGTCGACACTGAAGCTTTCTTT.

This clonotype occurred a few times. The chain is built from TRBV7-2 and TRBJ2-7; 14 positions agree with TRBD2. CDR3 size: 15 residues. V lost 5 bases, J lost 4 bases, and 4 bases stayed unmatched. CDR1 SGHTA and CDR2 FQGNSA come from the germline V gene. The CDR3 sequence: CASSRLAGGGYEQYF. For the CDR3, the DNA is TGTGCCAGCAGCCGACTAGCGGGAGGGGGTTACGAGCAGTACTTC.